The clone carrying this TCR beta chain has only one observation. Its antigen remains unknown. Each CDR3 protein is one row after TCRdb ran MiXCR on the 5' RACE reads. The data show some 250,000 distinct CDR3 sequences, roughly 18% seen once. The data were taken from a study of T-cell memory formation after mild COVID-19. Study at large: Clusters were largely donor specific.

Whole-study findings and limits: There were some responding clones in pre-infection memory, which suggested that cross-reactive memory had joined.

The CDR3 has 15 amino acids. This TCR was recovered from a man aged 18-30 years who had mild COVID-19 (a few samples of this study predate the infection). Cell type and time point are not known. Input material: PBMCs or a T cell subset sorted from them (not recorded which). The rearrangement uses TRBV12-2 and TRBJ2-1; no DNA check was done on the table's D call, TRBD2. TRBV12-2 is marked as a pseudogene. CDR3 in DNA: TGTGCAAGTCGCTCGACTAGCGGGGGGGCCGGGGAGCAGTTCTTC. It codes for CASRSTSGGAGEQFF.